The 3 T cell receptor beta chains below were found in one sample sequenced in a study of CD8 T cells in ankylosing spondylitis. Via MiXCR, TCRdb re-called the 5' RACE reads, giving one row per CDR3 protein. The profile shows approximately 290,000 distinct CDR3 sequences, about a fifth of them singletons. Sequencing was carried out using blood, either unsorted or a sorted T cell fraction (not recorded which). The receptors originated from a female donor with ankylosing spondylitis or in good health (not recorded which).

V is TRBV29-1 and J is TRBJ2-6; the D is unclear. Germline lookup yields CDR1 SQVTM and CDR2 ANQGSEA. V was clipped by 4 bases and J by 1 base, with 8 bases between them. CDR3 length: 14 residues. The CDR3 sequence: CSVAERSGANVLTF. The DNA for the CDR3 is TGCAGCGTTGCGGAAAGATCTGGGGCCAACGTCCTGACTTTC.

This clonotype was counted ten times or more. The chain links TRBV7-9 to TRBJ1-1, with D unresolved. In germline, CDR1 is SEHNR, CDR2 FQNEAQ (reference sequence). V shed 2 bases and J shed 4 bases, with 14 bases lying between them. The CDR3 runs 15 residues. Here the CDR3 DNA reads TGTGCCAGCAGCTTACTTAAGGGTTCGGTCACTGAAGCTTTCTTT. It encodes CASSLLKGSVTEAFF.

This clonotype was detected once. This chain uses TRBV28 with TRBJ1-3; D gene unclear. This CDR3 is built from 15 residues. The germline V gene encodes CDR1 MDHEN and CDR2 SYDVKM. The V gene lost 3 bases and the J gene lost 2 bases, with 11 bases spanning the gap. The chain's CDR3 is CASSFWGQTGNTIYF. The DNA for the CDR3 is TGTGCCAGCAGTTTTTGGGGTCAAACTGGAAACACCATATATTTT. Full variable domain (remainder filled in from reference TRBV28 and TRBJ1-3): DVKVTQSSRYLVKRTGEKVFLECVQDMDHENMFWYRQDPGLGLRLIYFSYDVKMKEKGDIPEGYSVSREKKERFSLILESASTNQTSMYLCASSFWGQTGNTIYFGEGSWLTVV.